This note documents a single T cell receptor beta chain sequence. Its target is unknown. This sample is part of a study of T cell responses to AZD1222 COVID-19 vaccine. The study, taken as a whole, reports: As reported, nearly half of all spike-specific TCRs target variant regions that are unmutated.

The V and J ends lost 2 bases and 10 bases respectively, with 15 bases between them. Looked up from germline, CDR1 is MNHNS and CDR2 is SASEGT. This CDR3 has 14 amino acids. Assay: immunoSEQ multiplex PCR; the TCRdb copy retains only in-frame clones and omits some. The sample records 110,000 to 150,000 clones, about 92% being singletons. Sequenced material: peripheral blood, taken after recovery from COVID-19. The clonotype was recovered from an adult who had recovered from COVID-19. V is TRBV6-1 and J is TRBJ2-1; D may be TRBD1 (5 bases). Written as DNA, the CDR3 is TGTGCCAGCAGTGAAATATCGCGGCAGGGAGAGCAGTTCTTC. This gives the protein CASSEISRQGEQFF.